This T cell receptor (beta chain) was observed in a study of sequential checkpoint blockade in melanoma. This CDR3 has 14 amino acids. The V and J ends lost 5 bases and 4 bases, in that order; junction bases with no gene match: 4. Germline V gives CDR1 KGHSH, CDR2 LQKENI. Described treatment: randomized to nivolumab then ipilimumab (arm A) or the reverse (arm B). None of the patients previously received DNA-damaging chemotherapy. The repertoire was sequenced with immunoSEQ multiplex PCR; TCRdb's copy has only in-frame clones and lacks some. The data contain 20,000 to 25,000 clones, 82% of them seen just once; the ten biggest clones take up approximately 10%. In this sample, this clone turned up once.

Source: CD8+ T cells sorted from blood (inferred from file names), taken from a patient given nivolumab and ipilimumab in sequence. The genes are TRBV18 and TRBJ2-7; 11 bases are a match to TRBD1. This receptor was identified in a human donor with melanoma. The CDR3 loop is CASSWDRGLYEQYF. CDR3 coding DNA: TGTGCCAGCTCATGGGACAGGGGGTTATACGAGCAGTACTTC. The full variable domain, completed using reference TRBV18 and TRBJ2-7, is NAGVMQNPRHLVRRRGQEARLRCSPMKGHSHVYWYRQLPEEGLKFMVYLQKENIIDESGMPKERFSAEFPKEGPSILRIQQVVRGDSAAYFCASSWDRGLYEQYFGPGTRLTVT.